This T cell receptor (beta chain) was captured in a study of tumor and adjacent non-tumor tissue in lung cancer. In regard to this clonotype: No conserved phenylalanine or tryptophan ends this CDR3, so it is likely a read error. The DNA is omitted, as the CDR3 cannot be located on it reliably, and the CDR3 follows TCRdb's listing.

Three rounds of nested PCR, following a modified ARM-PCR protocol, produced the TCRbeta library. TCRdb redid the calling of the multiplex PCR reads with MiXCR, one entry per CDR3 protein. The data show roughly 120,000 distinct CDR3 sequences, 60% to 80% seen once. This sample's RNA came from whole unsorted tissue. Distant lung tissue was collected more than 3 cm away from the tumor edge. CDR1 is SGHKS and CDR2 is YYEKEE in the germline V gene (reference sequence). With termini counted, the CDR3 has 15 amino acids. The origin of this receptor is a man in his sixties with non-small cell lung cancer. The material sequenced was distant non-tumor lung tissue. The V call is TRBV5-5, the J call TRBJ1-5; the table names TRBD1, a call not compared with the DNA. CDR3 sequence: CASSLVPGTDQPQQS.